The 20 T cell receptor beta chains in this list originate from one sample, sequenced in a study of T-cell reconstitution after alpha-beta-depleted transplantation in children. Preparation of the TCRbeta library involved a method that used unique molecular identifiers. TCRdb analysed the PCR reads with MiXCR anew, one entry per CDR3 protein. Of about 98,000 distinct CDR3 sequences in the sample, 23% were seen once. The sample here was PBMCs, taken before TCRalphabeta/CD19-depleted stem cell transplant. These receptors were collected from a boy aged 2-9 years with acute lymphoblastic leukemia, due to receive a stem cell transplant.

This clonotype was detected many times. The chain links TRBV7-9 to TRBJ1-1; D gene unclear. This CDR3 spans 15 amino acids. Germline assignment: CDR1 SEHNR and CDR2 FQNEAQ (reference sequence). Deletions cut 1 base from V and 1 base from J, with 10 bases between. For the CDR3, the DNA is TGTGCCAGCAGCTTAGATCCAGGCTCGAACACTGAAGCTTTCTTT. It specifies CASSLDPGSNTEAFF.

This clonotype was counted a few times. V is TRBV7-2 and J is TRBJ2-1; D possibly corresponds to TRBD2 (5 bases). V was trimmed by 6 bases and J by 0 bases, leaving 15 bases between them. The CDR3 is made up of 16 amino acids. Germline V lookup: CDR1 SGHTA, CDR2 FQGNSA. In DNA form, the CDR3 reads TGTGCCAGCAGAACAAAAAGCGGCAGCTCCTACAATGAGCAGTTCTTC. It is translated as CASRTKSGSSYNEQFF.

This clonotype showed up just a few times. The V call is TRBV11-2, the J call TRBJ2-5; 9 positions match TRBD2. V trimming: 2 bases; J trimming: 4 bases; junction bases outside the gene matches: 2. The CDR3 runs 14 residues. The germline CDR1 and CDR2 sequences are SGHAT and FQNNGV. The CDR3 nucleotides read TGTGCCAGCAGCTTACCGGGACTAGCAGAGACCCAGTACTTC. Translated: CASSLPGLAETQYF.

In this sample, this clonotype turned up many times. The chain employs TRBV10-1 and TRBJ2-5, with 11 bases that match TRBD2. The CDR3 covers 18 residues. The V gene's germline CDR1 is WNHNN and CDR2 SYGVQD (reference sequence). V gave up 2 bases and J gave up 2 bases; unmatched junction bases: 10. The CDR3 spells CASSEAGLAEDPQETQYF. Here the CDR3 DNA reads TGCGCCAGCAGTGAGGCGGGACTAGCGGAGGATCCACAAGAGACCCAGTACTTC.

The chain joins TRBV27 to TRBJ1-2; TRBD1 agrees at 8 bases. The junction had 7 bases not matched to a gene; V was cut back by 3 bases and J by 7 bases. Germline values: CDR1 MNHEY, CDR2 SMNVEV (reference sequence). This CDR3 region has 14 residues. The CDR3, as DNA: TGTGCCAGCAGTTTTTTGCAGGGGGCAGGTGGCTACACCTTC. As protein: CASSFLQGAGGYTF.

Only a few counts were recorded for this clonotype. This chain uses TRBV18 with TRBJ2-1; 7 nucleotides align to TRBD1. CDR3 length equals 13 residues. Germline V gives CDR1 KGHSH, CDR2 LQKENI. The J segment lost 12 bases and the V segment lost 3 bases, leaving 8 bases of the junction unmatched. The CDR3, as DNA: TGTGCCAGCTCACCCCAAGGGGGCATCGTGCAGTTCTTC. Translation: CASSPQGGIVQFF.

J is TRBJ2-1 and V is TRBV29-1; D is unresolved. The CDR3 is made up of 15 amino acids. The V end was cut by 8 bases, the J end by 3 bases, with 20 bases between. Germline V CDR1 and CDR2: SQVTM, ANQGSEA. The CDR3 DNA reads as TGCAGCCCAACCCCTACCCCCGCACACTACAATGAGCAGTTCTTC. Residues: CSPTPTPAHYNEQFF.

This clonotype came up a few times. The chain couples TRBV7-8 to TRBJ2-3, with 7 bases matching TRBD2. Germline V lookup: CDR1 SGHVS, CDR2 FQNEAQ. Trimming removed 4 bases from V and 2 bases from J; junction bases left unmatched: 9. The CDR3 spans 16 residues. DNA of the CDR3: TGTGCCAGCAGCTCATCTAGCGGAGGGGCCACAGATACGCAGTATTTT. Its protein product is CASSSSSGGATDTQYF.

Only a few counts were recorded for this clonotype. The chain combines TRBV7-3 with TRBJ2-2, with D unclear. The germline V gene has CDR1 SGHTA and CDR2 FQGTGA. The CDR3 covers 13 residues. Deletions cut 5 bases from V and 4 bases from J, with 8 bases between. The CDR3 is CASSRAFTGELFF. In DNA, the CDR3 is TGTGCCAGCAGCCGGGCCTTCACCGGGGAGCTGTTTTTT.

V and J are TRBV9 and TRBJ2-5, with D unclear. Germline V gene data show CDR1 as SGDLS and CDR2 as YYNGEE. The CDR3 spans 13 residues. The germline V and J ends were trimmed by 0 bases and 7 bases, with 10 bases remaining between them. Written as DNA, the CDR3 is TGTGCCAGCAGCGTAGAAGGGTCTCGGACCCAGTACTTC. It specifies CASSVEGSRTQYF.

This clonotype occurred a few times. The gene calls are TRBV5-1 and TRBJ1-3, with 10 nucleotides matching TRBD1. The CDR3 is 16 residues long. The germline CDR1 and CDR2 sequences are SGHRS and YFSETQ. Trimming took 2 bases from V and 3 from J; bases not matched to a gene: 5. The CDR3 bases are TGCGCCAGCAGCTTTACCGGGACAGGGGATGGAAACACCATATATTTT. This sequence encodes CASSFTGTGDGNTIYF. Full variable domain (remainder filled in from reference TRBV5-1 and TRBJ1-3): KAGVTQTPRYLIKTRGQQVTLSCSPISGHRSVSWYQQTPGQGLQFLFEYFSETQRNKGNFPGRFSGRQFSNSRSEMNVSTLELGDSALYLCASSFTGTGDGNTIYFGEGSWLTVV.

The J gene is TRBJ2-7, the V gene TRBV4-1; 9 positions agree with TRBD1. Unmatched junction bases numbered 13, after V lost 3 bases and J lost 7 bases. The CDR3 is 16 residues long. Germline V gives CDR1 MGHRA, CDR2 YSYEKL. CDR3: CASSHDPGQGFREQYF. CDR3 DNA: TGCGCCAGCAGCCATGACCCGGGACAGGGTTTTAGGGAGCAGTACTTC.

The chain uses TRBV24-1 and TRBJ2-1; no clear D. This CDR3 comprises 16 residues. Trimming stripped 7 bases from V and 7 bases from J, with 22 bases between. The V gene's germline CDR1 is KGHDR and CDR2 SFDVKD. DNA of the CDR3: TGTGCCACCAGAGACCAGGACGGAGTACGCCCAAATGAGCAGTTCTTC. Translation: CATRDQDGVRPNEQFF.

This clonotype showed up many times. The gene calls are TRBV20-1 and TRBJ2-7, with D tentatively TRBD1 or TRBD2 (5 bases each). Trimming pared 4 bases from V and 2 bases from J, leaving 15 bases between. CDR1 is DFQATT, CDR2 SNEGSKA, per germline (reference sequence). The CDR3 is 14 amino acids. CDR3 amino acids: CSATVGAETYEQYF. DNA of the CDR3: TGCAGTGCTACGGTCGGGGCCGAAACCTACGAGCAGTACTTC.

The chain carries TRBV7-2 and TRBJ1-2; D unresolved. Trimming cost V 5 bases and J 8 bases, with 15 bases left between them. CDR3 length: 13 residues. Germline CDR1 and CDR2: SGHTA and FQGNSA. As DNA, the CDR3 is TGTGCCAGCAGCCTAGGCCCTAGTGACGGCTACACCTTC. Translation: CASSLGPSDGYTF.

This clonotype was recorded a few times. The J gene is TRBJ1-4, the V gene TRBV5-1; possible D gene TRBD1, 5 bases. Germline CDR1 reads SGHRS; CDR2 reads YFSETQ. The V end lost 4 bases, the J end lost 5 bases, and 18 bases lay between the germline ends. This CDR3 is built from 16 residues. CDR3 coding DNA: TGCGCCAGCAGCCAAATGGAAACAGGAAGAAATGAAAAACTGTTTTTT. The encoded protein is CASSQMETGRNEKLFF.

Only one count was recorded for this clonotype. This chain uses TRBV7-2 with TRBJ2-2; D is possibly TRBD2 (5 bases). The V and J ends lost 5 bases and 5 bases respectively, with 15 bases between them. CDR1 and CDR2 from the germline V gene are SGHTA and FQGNSA. This CDR3 is built from 15 residues. The CDR3 is CASSPARAGTGELFF. The CDR3 region has the DNA TGTGCCAGCAGCCCCGCGAGGGCCGGGACCGGGGAGCTGTTTTTT.

V and J are TRBV7-9 and TRBJ1-1; the D is unclear. This CDR3 is built from 14 residues. CDR1 is SEHNR and CDR2 is FQNEAQ in the germline V gene (reference sequence). V was shortened by 3 bases and J by 6 bases, with 14 bases between the two germline ends. CDR3 DNA sequence: TGTGCCAGCAGCTTGGACTTAGGCCTGGCTGAAGCTTTCTTT. Its translation: CASSLDLGLAEAFF.

The chain uses TRBV5-1 and TRBJ1-1; TRBD1 aligns across 9 bases. V dropped 3 bases and J dropped 10; count of bases not matched to a gene: 4. The CDR3 is 12 residues long. The germline V gene encodes CDR1 SGHRS and CDR2 YFSETQ. CDR3 DNA sequence: TGCGCCAGCAGCTGGGACAGGGACTCAGCTTTCTTT. Protein product: CASSWDRDSAFF.

This clonotype was counted between two and nine times. This chain uses TRBV11-2 with TRBJ2-7, with 9 bases aligning to TRBD2. V shed 1 base and J 6 bases; nucleotides not matched to a gene: 10. CDR3 length: 16 residues. Germline V CDR1 and CDR2: SGHAT, FQNNGV. The CDR3 reads CASSLAGGRAVGEQYF. The CDR3, as DNA: TGTGCCAGCAGCTTAGCTGGCGGGAGGGCCGTAGGCGAGCAGTACTTC.